The next 21 T cell receptor beta chains were all read from a single sample in a study of early T cells in non-severe SARS-CoV-2 infection. TCRdb processed the 5' RACE reads anew with MiXCR; each CDR3 protein has one entry. Found here are 42,000 or so distinct CDR3 sequences, roughly 6.2% of them singletons; the top ten hold around 7.7%. The sequencing used whole blood, collected at baseline. All receptors come from an adult who was a healthcare worker with PCR-confirmed SARS-CoV-2 infection or an uninfected control (not recorded which).

The rearrangement joins TRBV7-6 to TRBJ2-7; possible D gene TRBD2, 7 bases. The CDR3 is 15 amino acids. The germline V gene has CDR1 SGHVS and CDR2 FNYEAQ. V was cut by 10 bases and J by 0 bases, with 19 bases left in between. CDR3 residues: CATSFRGAASYEQYF. For the CDR3, the DNA is TGTGCCACATCGTTCCGGGGGGCCGCCTCCTACGAGCAGTACTTC.

The chain joins TRBV6-4 to TRBJ2-1, with D tentatively TRBD1 (6 bases). Trimming took off 4 bases at V and 7 bases at J, with 14 bases between the two ends. The CDR3 spans 14 residues. Germline-derived CDR1 and CDR2 are MRHNA and SNTAGT. The CDR3 sequence: CASSATGELNEQFF. Here the CDR3 DNA reads TGTGCCAGCAGTGCGACAGGAGAGTTGAATGAGCAGTTCTTC.

A few counts support this clonotype. This sequence joins TRBV20-1 and TRBJ2-5, with 12 bases lining up with TRBD2. With V trimmed by 3 bases and J by 6 bases, 8 bases remained unmatched. From germline, CDR1 is DFQATT and CDR2 SNEGSKA (reference sequence). CDR3 length: 15 amino acids. The CDR3 loop is CSARASGGARKTQYF. DNA of the CDR3: TGCAGTGCTAGGGCTAGCGGGGGGGCCAGGAAGACCCAGTACTTC.

This clonotype was seen ten or more times. The CDR3 loop reads CASSYFPPGQLSTDTQYF. In nucleotides, the CDR3 is TGTGCCAGCAGTTACTTTCCTCCGGGACAGCTGAGCACAGATACGCAGTATTTT. The chain combines TRBV6-5 with TRBJ2-3; 7 bases agree with TRBD1. CDR1 is MNHEY, CDR2 SVGAGI, per germline. V was clipped by 1 base and J by 0 bases; unmatched bases: 10. The CDR3 covers 18 residues.

This clonotype has only one observation. This chain uses TRBV2 with TRBJ1-5; no clear D. CDR3 size: 15 residues. Germline CDR1 is SNHLY and CDR2 is FYNNEI. The V gene lost 7 bases and the J gene lost 5 bases, with 18 bases spanning the gap. This CDR3 is CASTPYRAKDQPQHF. As DNA, the CDR3 is TGTGCCAGCACCCCTTATAGGGCGAAGGATCAGCCCCAGCATTTT.

This clonotype was found a few times. The chain is built from TRBV29-1 and TRBJ1-3; D unresolved. CDR1 is SQVTM and CDR2 is ANQGSEA in the germline V gene. The CDR3 runs to 14 residues. The V end lost 4 bases, the J end lost 4 bases, and 14 bases lay between the germline ends. The CDR3 spells CSVVPRVPGNTIYF. The CDR3 DNA is TGCAGCGTTGTGCCGAGGGTGCCAGGAAACACCATATATTTT.

Many counts were recorded for this clonotype. The genes are TRBV7-9 and TRBJ2-7, with 13 bases fitting TRBD2. Germline values: CDR1 SEHNR, CDR2 FQNEAQ (reference sequence). The J segment lost 2 bases and the V segment lost 5 bases, leaving 9 bases of the junction unmatched. The CDR3 covers 17 residues. The chain's CDR3 is CASSLRTSGGPTYEQYF. The CDR3 nucleotides are TGTGCCAGCAGCCTACGGACTAGCGGGGGCCCTACCTACGAGCAGTACTTC.

This clonotype was observed at least ten times. The genes are TRBV7-3 and TRBJ1-1, with D uncertain. CDR3 length: 16 amino acids. Trimming stripped 1 base from V and 4 bases from J, with 16 bases between. Germline CDR1 reads SGHTA; CDR2 reads FQGTGA. CDR3 nucleotides: TGTGCCAGCAGCTTAAGCGGAGGAGGAGGACTCACTGAAGCTTTCTTT. Translating gives CASSLSGGGGLTEAFF.

This clonotype has ten or more counts. J is TRBJ1-5 and V is TRBV19; the D gene is possibly TRBD1 (6 bases). Germline V gene sequence: CDR1 LNHDA, CDR2 SQIVND (reference sequence). V gave up 7 bases and J gave up 2 bases, with 18 bases separating them. CDR3 length: 16 amino acids. The CDR3 nucleotides are TGTGCCAGTACGGACAGCGGTTCGAGGGGCAATCAGCCCCAGCATTTT. Translated: CASTDSGSRGNQPQHF.

This clonotype was picked up many times. The chain employs TRBV28 and TRBJ2-7; possible D gene TRBD2, 6 bases. Germline CDR1 MDHEN, CDR2 SYDVKM. V was shortened by 6 bases and J by 2 bases, with 11 bases between the two germline ends. The CDR3 loop spans 13 amino acids. CDR3 sequence: CASSPGGPYEQYF. The CDR3 region has the DNA TGTGCCAGCAGCCCTGGAGGGCCCTACGAGCAGTACTTC. Full variable domain (remainder filled in from reference TRBV28 and TRBJ2-7): DVKVTQSSRYLVKRTGEKVFLECVQDMDHENMFWYRQDPGLGLRLIYFSYDVKMKEKGDIPEGYSVSREKKERFSLILESASTNQTSMYLCASSPGGPYEQYFGPGTRLTVT.

Only a few counts were recorded for this clonotype. This chain uses TRBV7-9 with TRBJ2-3; D is unclear. The CDR3 has 16 residues. The germline V gene has CDR1 SEHNR and CDR2 FQNEAQ (reference sequence). Between the trimmed V and J ends, which lost 4 bases and 1 base, there was a span of 15 bases. Written as DNA, the CDR3 is TGTGCCAGCAGCTCAAGCCGGGCACTACGCACAGATACGCAGTATTTT. Amino acid sequence: CASSSSRALRTDTQYF.

The chain employs TRBV2 and TRBJ1-6, with 7 nucleotides matching TRBD1. Trimming took 5 bases from V and 7 from J; bases not matched to a gene: 5. There are 14 residues in the CDR3. Germline V CDR1 and CDR2: SNHLY, FYNNEI. DNA of the CDR3: TGTGCCAGCAGTTTGACAGGGAACAATTCACCCCTCCACTTT. It specifies CASSLTGNNSPLHF.

The chain links TRBV20-1 to TRBJ1-6; tentative D call: TRBD1 (5 bases). Per germline, CDR1 DFQATT and CDR2 SNEGSKA (reference sequence). The CDR3 extends over 12 amino acids. V gave up 0 bases and J gave up 15 bases, with 12 bases separating them. The CDR3 region is CSARDQGLGLHF. CDR3 nucleotide sequence: TGCAGTGCTAGAGATCAGGGTCTGGGCCTCCACTTT.

In this sample, this clonotype turned up many times. V is TRBV29-1 and J is TRBJ2-7; D possibly corresponds to TRBD2 (5 bases). The CDR3 runs to 10 residues. V was pared by 5 bases and J by 4 bases, with 6 bases between. Germline CDR1 SQVTM, CDR2 ANQGSEA. The CDR3 is CSVRDYEQYF. CDR3 in DNA: TGCAGCGTTCGGGATTACGAGCAGTACTTC.

This clonotype was seen at least ten times. The gene calls are TRBV18 and TRBJ1-5, with 9 nucleotides matching TRBD1. V shed 3 bases, J shed 4 bases, and the junction held 7 bases outside the gene matches. Germline CDR1 and CDR2: KGHSH and LQKENI. CDR3 length: 16 amino acids. CDR3 amino acids: CASSPRPDRGNQPQHF. CDR3 coding DNA: TGTGCCAGCTCACCTAGACCTGACAGGGGGAATCAGCCCCAGCATTTT.

At least ten counts were recorded for this clonotype. The chain employs TRBV6-6 and TRBJ2-7; 9 bases are a match to TRBD1. In germline, CDR1 is MNHNY, CDR2 SVGAGI (reference sequence). J lost 4 bases, V lost 9 bases, and 10 bases had no gene match. This CDR3 comprises 14 residues. This CDR3 reads CASQGTGMGYEQYF. The CDR3 nucleotides are TGTGCCAGTCAAGGGACAGGGATGGGTTACGAGCAGTACTTC.

This clonotype was recorded at least ten times. The chain has TRBV20-1 and TRBJ2-1; 14 nucleotides align to TRBD2. V shed 0 bases, J shed 2 bases, and the junction held 9 bases outside the gene matches. The germline V gene encodes CDR1 DFQATT and CDR2 SNEGSKA (reference sequence). This CDR3 contains 19 residues. The CDR3 protein is CSARDQTSGGAMAYNEQFF. In DNA, the CDR3 is TGCAGTGCTAGAGATCAGACTAGCGGGGGGGCTATGGCCTACAATGAGCAGTTCTTC.

The chain joins TRBV18 to TRBJ1-2, with 8 bases identical to TRBD1. This CDR3 comprises 14 residues. Germline V gene data show CDR1 as KGHSH and CDR2 as LQKENI. J gave up 3 bases and V 3 bases, and 3 bases lay outside the gene matches. The DNA of the CDR3 is TGTGCCAGCTCACCGGGACAGGTTGACTATGGCTACACCTTC. Translation gives CASSPGQVDYGYTF.

This clonotype was counted many times. This chain connects TRBV6-4 to TRBJ2-3; weak D call: TRBD2 (5 bases). Trimming took off 2 bases at V and 4 bases at J, with 7 bases between the two ends. Germline V gives CDR1 MRHNA, CDR2 SNTAGT. This CDR3 contains 13 residues. The CDR3 nucleotides are TGTGCCAGCAGTGACGGGGAGCCAGATACGCAGTATTTT. This gives the protein CASSDGEPDTQYF.

This clonotype has at least ten counts. CDR3 amino acids: CASSSARARTEAFF. CDR3 nucleotide sequence: TGTGCCAGCAGCTCCGCCCGGGCACGGACTGAAGCTTTCTTT. The chain recombines TRBV28 with TRBJ1-1; D is unresolved. This CDR3 contains 14 residues. The V end lost 6 bases, the J end lost 5 bases, and 16 bases lay between the germline ends. Germline values: CDR1 MDHEN, CDR2 SYDVKM.

This clonotype was seen repeatedly, ten times or more. The V and J genes are TRBV12-3 or TRBV12-4 and TRBJ1-2; maybe TRBD1 (5 bases). Trimming shortened V by 1 base and J by 2 bases, and 8 bases separated the two germline ends. The CDR3 runs 14 residues. DNA of the CDR3: TGTGCCAGCAGTTTAGGACAGCTGAACTATGGCTACACCTTC. It specifies CASSLGQLNYGYTF.